This T cell receptor beta chain was retrieved from a study of blood T cell repertoires in COVID-19. Across the study: Sample material is recorded as cDNA or gDNA derived from T cells, B-cell-depleted T cells, or PBMCs.

In the authors' workflow: Reference gene primers were amplified, and this amplification served to estimate nucleated cell counts. TCRdb's copy holds only in-frame clones and misses some; the assay was immunoSEQ multiplex PCR. V and J calls and clone size are those listed in that table; D and trimming were worked out from the DNA. The table shows around 130,000 clones, with 70% to 90% occurring only once. J was trimmed by 1 base and V by 0 bases; bases with no gene match: 2. Germline CDR1 reads WSHSY; CDR2 reads SAAADI. The CDR3 is 15 residues long. Sequenced: peripheral blood. The genes are TRBV10-2 and TRBJ1-1, with 7 bases matching TRBD1. This TCR was recovered from a human donor in a cohort sampled during active COVID-19. This CDR3 reads CASSESDRANTEAFF. The CDR3 bases are TGCGCCAGCAGTGAGTCCGACAGGGCGAACACTGAAGCTTTCTTT.